This T cell receptor beta chain was sequenced during a study of blood T cell repertoires in COVID-19. Study context: COVID-19 samples from acute and convalescent phases originated in the United States, Italy and Spain.

Original methodology: By means of reference gene primer amplification, nucleated cell counts were estimated. TCRdb's table, derived via immunoSEQ multiplex PCR, lists solely in-frame clones and lacks some. V and J calls and clone size are given by that table; D and trimming were obtained from the DNA. Altogether about 260,000 clones are present, approximately 92% being singletons, with the ten largest covering 2% to 3%. The length of the CDR3 is 14 residues. Germline V lookup: CDR1 MNHEY, CDR2 SVGAGI. V was clipped by 11 bases and J by 2 bases, with 13 bases between them. Input material: peripheral blood. This TCR was sampled from a person between 18 and 30 years old with COVID-19, enrolled during active disease. The V gene is TRBV6-5, the J gene TRBJ2-6, with D perhaps TRBD1 (6 bases). The CDR3, as DNA: TGTGCCGGGTACCCAGGGGCTGGGGCCAACGTCCTGACTTTC. This gives the protein CAGYPGAGANVLTF.